Each of the 16 T cell receptor beta chains below was sequenced from the same sample in a study of vaccination effects on CD4 cells after COVID-19 (dated by TCRdb to between 2021 and 2024). In the ViraFEST assay, PBMC were stimulated with viral peptide pools, and antigen-specific CD4+ T cell clonotypes were then identified by expansion using TCR sequencing. After approximately eleven days of culture, CD4+ T cells were isolated with the EasySep CD4+ T cell isolation kit. Each participant got two doses of an mRNA SARS-CoV-2 vaccine, either BNT162b2 or mRNA-1273. The method was the immunoSEQ multiplex PCR assay. TCRdb provides this immuneACCESS table in a form limited to in-frame rearrangements. Some clones are lacking; in checked studies, under half of them reflect an unresolved V gene, and why the rest are absent is not known. Recorded for this sample are 25,000 to 30,000 clones; 65% to 80% of them occurred a single time. Approximately 10% of the sample is in the top ten clones.

These receptors are not linked to any known antigen. The specimen comprised CD4+ T cells from PBMCs cultured with HCoV-NL63 spike peptides, sampled after COVID-19 vaccination. What the cell subset or site label conveys for this sample: HCoV-NL63 spike overlapping peptide pool stimulation. The source is a human donor who received a COVID-19 vaccine.

V and J are TRBV10-3 and TRBJ2-4; 8 nucleotides match TRBD2. Trimming took 2 bases from V and 0 from J; bases not matched to a gene: 15. The CDR3 extends over 20 amino acids. The V gene's germline CDR1 is ENHRY and CDR2 SYGVKD. The CDR3 reads CAISEPAGGRIRVAKNIQYF. In DNA, the CDR3 is TGTGCCATCAGTGAGCCGGCCGGCGGGAGGATTAGGGTAGCCAAAAACATTCAGTACTTC.

The chain joins TRBV5-1 to TRBJ1-2; D possibly corresponds to TRBD1 (6 bases). CDR3 size: 13 residues. Trimming removed 4 bases at V and 5 bases at J, with 12 bases between. Germline values: CDR1 SGHRS, CDR2 YFSETQ. The CDR3 is CASSEQGAYGYTF. CDR3 nucleotides: TGCGCCAGCAGCGAACAGGGAGCATATGGCTACACCTTC. The complete variable domain, with remaining parts taken from reference TRBV5-1 and TRBJ1-2, reads KAGVTQTPRYLIKTRGQQVTLSCSPISGHRSVSWYQQTPGQGLQFLFEYFSETQRNKGNFPGRFSGRQFSNSRSEMNVSTLELGDSALYLCASSEQGAYGYTFGSGTRLTVV.

This chain joins TRBV18 and TRBJ1-4, with 7 bases lining up with TRBD1. J was trimmed by 5 bases and V by 0 bases; bases with no gene match: 9. This CDR3 comprises 17 residues. CDR1 is KGHSH, CDR2 LQKENI, per germline. CDR3 coding DNA: TGTGCCAGCTCACCACCGGGAGTTGTCAGGGGGAATGAAAAACTGTTTTTT. It codes for CASSPPGVVRGNEKLFF.

The rearrangement uses TRBV5-1 and TRBJ1-2; TRBD1 agrees at 10 bases. The CDR3 length is 14 residues. Germline V gives CDR1 SGHRS, CDR2 YFSETQ. V shed 2 bases and J 8 bases; nucleotides not matched to a gene: 6. CDR3 amino acids: CASSLRQGAGGYTF. CDR3 coding DNA: TGCGCCAGCAGCTTAAGACAGGGGGCTGGAGGCTACACCTTC.

The V and J genes are TRBV5-1 and TRBJ1-2; 7 bases are a match to TRBD1. This CDR3 has 13 residues. J lost 7 bases, V lost 0 bases, and 3 bases had no gene match. CDR1 and CDR2 (germline): SGHRS, YFSETQ. The DNA for the CDR3 is TGCGCCAGCAGCTTGGCACAGGGGAGTGGCTACACCTTC. Amino acids: CASSLAQGSGYTF.

The chain is built from TRBV20-1 and TRBJ2-3; D remains unclear. Germline V gives CDR1 DFQATT, CDR2 SNEGSKA (reference sequence). Trimming took off 3 bases at V and 2 bases at J, with 12 bases between the two ends. The CDR3 contains 14 residues. The CDR3: CSASPQTHTDTQYF. CDR3 bases: TGCAGTGCTAGTCCACAGACCCACACAGATACGCAGTATTTT.

The rearrangement uses TRBV6-5 and TRBJ2-7; 9 positions match TRBD2. V lost 2 bases to trimming and J lost 4 bases; unmatched junction nucleotides: 6. The CDR3 loop spans 15 amino acids. The germline gives CDR1 MNHEY, CDR2 SVGAGI. CDR3 DNA: TGTGCCAGCAGTTACGGGCCTAGCGGGACTTACGAGCAGTACTTC. It translates to CASSYGPSGTYEQYF.

J is TRBJ2-2 and V is TRBV19; 9 positions agree with TRBD1. V trimming: 6 bases; J trimming: 7 bases; junction bases outside the gene matches: 6. The germline gives CDR1 LNHDA, CDR2 SQIVND (reference sequence). The CDR3 sequence is 14 residues long. The CDR3 sequence is CASRRDRDFGELFF. Written as DNA, the CDR3 is TGTGCCAGTAGGAGGGACAGGGATTTCGGGGAGCTGTTTTTT.

The chain recombines TRBV3-1 (or the pseudogene TRBV3-2) with TRBJ2-1; maybe TRBD2 (6 bases). The length of the CDR3 is 19 residues. Germline CDR1 reads LGHDT; CDR2 reads YNNKEL (reference sequence). V lost 2 bases and J 6 bases, leaving 26 bases between the germline ends. CDR3 protein: CASSQHTYPGGPSGNEQFF. For the CDR3, the DNA is TGTGCCAGCAGCCAACATACATACCCCGGAGGGCCCTCAGGCAATGAGCAGTTCTTC.

The genes are TRBV18 and TRBJ1-1; the D is unclear. This CDR3 region has 13 residues. The germline CDR1 and CDR2 sequences are KGHSH and LQKENI. With 5 bases removed from V and 2 bases from J, the gap between germline ends came to 9 bases. CDR3 protein: CASSSDINTEAFF. The CDR3 DNA reads as TGTGCCAGCTCATCCGACATTAACACTGAAGCTTTCTTT.

The J gene is TRBJ2-1, the V gene TRBV5-1; D possibly corresponds to TRBD2 (6 bases). CDR1 is SGHRS and CDR2 is YFSETQ in the germline V gene. The V end was cut by 0 bases, the J end by 4 bases, with 14 bases between. The length of the CDR3 is 16 residues. CDR3 region: CASSLGTGVRYNEQFF. Written as DNA, the CDR3 is TGCGCCAGCAGCTTGGGGACGGGAGTTCGGTACAATGAGCAGTTCTTC.

This clone has more than one count but fewer than ten. The gene calls are TRBV5-1 and TRBJ2-7, with 7 bases aligning to TRBD1. CDR3 length: 15 residues. Looked up from germline, CDR1 is SGHRS and CDR2 is YFSETQ. V was pared by 4 bases and J by 2 bases, with 9 bases of the junction left unmatched. The CDR3 is CASSLDRTQTYEQYF. Written as DNA, the CDR3 is TGCGCCAGCAGCCTGGACAGGACTCAGACCTACGAGCAGTACTTC. The whole variable domain, filled in from reference TRBV5-1 and TRBJ2-7, reads KAGVTQTPRYLIKTRGQQVTLSCSPISGHRSVSWYQQTPGQGLQFLFEYFSETQRNKGNFPGRFSGRQFSNSRSEMNVSTLELGDSALYLCASSLDRTQTYEQYFGPGTRLTVT.

This clone was recorded a few times. The chain employs TRBV5-4 and TRBJ1-3; D is undetermined. The length of the CDR3 is 16 residues. Trimming removed 2 bases at V and 4 bases at J, with 16 bases between. Germline V gives CDR1 SGHNT, CDR2 YYREEE (reference sequence). The CDR3 loop is CASSFKNRSGGNTIYF. The CDR3 DNA is TGTGCCAGCAGCTTCAAAAATCGGTCGGGAGGAAACACCATATATTTT.

The chain employs TRBV2 and TRBJ1-1; D remains ambiguous. Germline V gene lookup returns CDR1 SNHLY and CDR2 FYNNEI. This CDR3 is 13 amino acids long. Trimming cost V 7 bases and J 1 base, with 10 bases left between them. In nucleotides, the CDR3 is TGTGCCAGCACCATACTCGAGAACACTGAAGCTTTCTTT. Translation: CASTILENTEAFF.

The chain recombines TRBV7-7 with TRBJ1-4; D might be TRBD1 (5 bases). CDR3 length: 13 amino acids. V lost 6 bases and J lost 6, with 11 bases in between. Germline V CDR1 and CDR2: SSHAT, FNYEAQ (reference sequence). DNA for the CDR3: TGTGCCAGCAGGGCAGGGAGGCATGAAAAACTGTTTTTT. Protein sequence: CASRAGRHEKLFF.

There are a few counts of this clone. The chain carries TRBV7-9 and TRBJ2-3; 11 bases are a match to TRBD1. Germline V gives CDR1 SEHNR, CDR2 FQNEAQ (reference sequence). The CDR3 has 15 amino acids. The V segment lost 5 bases and the J segment 3 bases; nucleotides outside the gene matches: 4. CDR3 nucleotide sequence: TGTGCCAGCAGCGCCGGGGACAGGGGGACAGATACGCAGTATTTT. This encodes CASSAGDRGTDTQYF.